One and the same sample provided the 18 T cell receptor beta chains below, sequenced in a study of blood T cell repertoires in COVID-19. Measured with immunoSEQ multiplex PCR; TCRdb has only the in-frame clones, and not every one. The sample yields around 270,000 clones, about 80% seen once. The sample was peripheral blood. Every receptor here comes from a person aged 70 to 85 with COVID-19, enrolled during active disease.

The chain joins TRBV15 to TRBJ2-7; 9 positions match TRBD2. Germline assignment: CDR1 LNHNV and CDR2 YYDKDF (reference sequence). The CDR3 loop spans 16 amino acids. The ends lost 1 base at V and 1 base at J; junction bases unmatched: 5. CDR3 sequence reads: CATSRGSSGGSYEQYF. In DNA form, the CDR3 reads TGTGCCACCAGCAGAGGCAGCAGCGGGGGGTCCTACGAGCAGTACTTC.

The rearrangement links TRBV4-2 to TRBJ2-6; 10 bases align to TRBD2. This CDR3 spans 20 amino acids. Looked up from germline, CDR1 is LGHNA and CDR2 is YNFKEQ. V lost 1 base, J lost 0 bases, and 9 bases stayed unmatched. The CDR3 protein is CASSQVGLAGVISGANVLTF. The CDR3 DNA reads as TGTGCCAGCAGCCAAGTAGGGCTAGCGGGGGTTATCTCTGGGGCCAACGTCCTGACTTTC.

V gene TRBV5-8 combines with J gene TRBJ2-1; tentatively, D is TRBD2 (6 bases). Germline CDR1 and CDR2: SGHTS and YDEGEE. Trimming cost V 6 bases and J 4 bases, with 11 bases left between them. The CDR3 covers 13 residues. The CDR3 region is CASNAGPYNEQFF. As DNA, the CDR3 is TGTGCCAGCAACGCGGGGCCATACAATGAGCAGTTCTTC.

The genes are TRBV6-5 and TRBJ2-2; D perhaps matches TRBD2 (6 bases). This CDR3 region has 16 residues. V was pared by 1 base and J by 1 base, with 10 bases between. Germline CDR1 is MNHEY and CDR2 is SVGAGI. The CDR3 region has the DNA TGTGCCAGCAGTTACTTGGGGCGGGGGAACACCGGGGAGCTGTTTTTT. The encoded protein is CASSYLGRGNTGELFF.

The rearrangement joins TRBV10-3 to TRBJ1-4; 9 positions agree with TRBD1. CDR3 length: 19 amino acids. The V gene end was trimmed by 4 bases and the J gene end by 11 bases; junction bases not matched to a gene: 23. Looked up from germline, CDR1 is ENHRY and CDR2 is SYGVKD. The CDR3 DNA reads TGTGCCATCAGTGGTGGGTCCCCGGTGAACGACAGGGGGTCGGAGAAACTGTTTTTT. It translates to CAISGGSPVNDRGSEKLFF.

This clone is a singleton in its sample. This chain joins TRBV28 and TRBJ2-1; TRBD1 matches 8 bases. CDR1 is MDHEN and CDR2 is SYDVKM in the germline V gene. This CDR3 is built from 15 residues. Losses at the gene ends were 7 bases for V and 2 bases for J; bases not matched to a gene: 7. CDR3 sequence: CASTRGLDTYNEQFF. CDR3 in DNA: TGTGCCAGCACCAGGGGGCTCGATACCTACAATGAGCAGTTCTTC.

J is TRBJ1-5 and V is TRBV19; 7 bases match TRBD1. Germline assignment: CDR1 LNHDA and CDR2 SQIVND (reference sequence). This CDR3 has 15 amino acids. Trimming removed 5 bases from V and 4 bases from J; junction bases left unmatched: 8. The CDR3 region is CASSVRDSTNQPQHF. DNA for the CDR3: TGTGCCAGTAGTGTTCGGGACAGCACGAATCAGCCCCAGCATTTT.

This clone was recorded only once. The chain is built from TRBV30 and TRBJ1-5; the D gene is possibly TRBD1 (5 bases). Germline V gene lookup returns CDR1 GTSNPN and CDR2 SVGIG (reference sequence). The ends were cut back, 0 bases at V and 2 bases at J, with 11 bases in the middle. There are 15 residues in the CDR3. The CDR3 protein is CAWSVGGFGNQPQHF. CDR3 in DNA: TGTGCCTGGAGTGTCGGGGGGTTCGGCAATCAGCCCCAGCATTTT.

This clone was recorded once. V and J are TRBV27 and TRBJ1-1, with 9 bases lining up with TRBD1. The germline CDR1 and CDR2 sequences are MNHEY and SMNVEV (reference sequence). V lost 6 bases to trimming and J lost 6 bases; unmatched junction nucleotides: 11. The CDR3 loop spans 15 amino acids. This chain's CDR3 is CASRSLTGGFAEAFF. DNA for the CDR3: TGTGCCAGCAGGAGCCTGACAGGGGGTTTCGCTGAAGCTTTCTTT.

V and J are TRBV7-8 and TRBJ2-7, with TRBD2 matching over 8 bases. The germline V gene has CDR1 SGHVS and CDR2 FQNEAQ. The junction had 18 bases not matched to a gene; V was cut back by 7 bases and J by 7 bases. The CDR3 contains 16 residues. The DNA for the CDR3 is TGTGCCAGCATCCCCGGCGGCGCGGGAGGCCTCAGGGAGCAGTACTTC. As protein: CASIPGGAGGLREQYF.

This clone was recorded a few times. This chain joins TRBV2 and TRBJ1-2; 10 bases are shared with TRBD1. CDR1 and CDR2 (germline): SNHLY, FYNNEI. The CDR3 spans 13 residues. V gave up 7 bases and J gave up 6 bases; unmatched junction bases: 5. This chain's CDR3 is CASNRQGADGYTF. In nucleotides, the CDR3 is TGTGCCAGCAACAGACAGGGGGCGGATGGCTACACCTTC.

In its sample, this clone was seen many times. The CDR3 nucleotides read TGTGCCAGCAGCTTAAGGACAGACACTGAAGCTTTCTTT. It specifies CASSLRTDTEAFF. V and J are TRBV7-9 and TRBJ1-1; maybe TRBD1 (6 bases). The germline gives CDR1 SEHNR, CDR2 FQNEAQ (reference sequence). This CDR3 has 13 residues. The V and J ends lost 2 bases and 3 bases respectively, with 7 bases between them. Using reference TRBV7-9 and TRBJ1-1 for the parts outside the CDR3, the full variable domain is DTGVSQNPRHKITKRGQNVTFRCDPISEHNRLYWYRQTLGQGPEFLTYFQNEAQLEKSRLLSDRFSAERPKGSFSTLEIQRTEQGDSAMYLCASSLRTDTEAFFGQGTRLTVV.

This chain links TRBV2 with TRBJ1-1; D remains unclear. Trimming shortened V by 6 bases and J by 4 bases, and 12 bases separated the two germline ends. The CDR3 runs 13 residues. The germline V gene has CDR1 SNHLY and CDR2 FYNNEI. Written as DNA, the CDR3 is TGTGCCAGCAGAGGTGACATCGGCACTGAAGCTTTCTTT. It yields the protein CASRGDIGTEAFF. Combining the CDR3 with reference TRBV2 and TRBJ1-1 gives the whole variable domain EPEVTQTPSHQVTQMGQEVILRCVPISNHLYFYWYRQILGQKVEFLVSFYNNEISEKSEIFDDQFSVERPDGSNFTLKIRSTKLEDSAMYFCASRGDIGTEAFFGQGTRLTVV.

This clone has a handful of counts. The V call is TRBV20-1, the J call TRBJ2-5, with D maybe TRBD2 (5 bases). The CDR3 has 10 residues. Trimming left V 6 bases short and J 5 bases short, with 7 bases between. Per the germline V gene, CDR1 is DFQATT and CDR2 is SNEGSKA (reference sequence). CDR3 in amino acids: CSAQRETQYF. Here the CDR3 DNA reads TGCAGTGCCCAGCGGGAGACCCAGTACTTC.

The J gene is TRBJ2-3, the V gene TRBV18, with D unresolved. The V gene's germline CDR1 is KGHSH and CDR2 LQKENI. V lost 2 bases and J lost 1, with 16 bases in between. The CDR3 loop spans 17 amino acids. The CDR3 reads CASSPLLRRPRTDTQYF. The CDR3 DNA reads as TGTGCCAGCTCACCATTACTACGTAGACCCCGCACAGATACGCAGTATTTT.

The chain carries TRBV9 and TRBJ1-1; D not resolved. V was pared by 3 bases and J by 1 base, with 7 bases between. This CDR3 contains 13 residues. Germline CDR1 reads SGDLS; CDR2 reads YYNGEE. The CDR3 coding sequence is TGTGCCAGCAGCGGGCCAGGGAACACTGAAGCTTTCTTT. Translating it yields CASSGPGNTEAFF.

The rearrangement joins TRBV6-1 to TRBJ1-6; D might be TRBD1 (6 bases). V lost 3 bases and J 7 bases, leaving 13 bases between the germline ends. The CDR3 sequence is 15 residues long. The germline V gene has CDR1 MNHNS and CDR2 SASEGT. This CDR3 reads CASSDKRTVNSPLHF. The CDR3 DNA sequence: TGTGCCAGCAGTGATAAGAGGACAGTCAATTCACCCCTCCACTTT.

This chain joins TRBV28 and TRBJ1-5, with a weak D call TRBD1 (6 bases). The CDR3 is 15 amino acids. Germline V gene sequence: CDR1 MDHEN, CDR2 SYDVKM. The V gene lost 2 bases and the J gene lost 0 bases, with 8 bases spanning the gap. CDR3 coding DNA: TGTGCCAGCAGTTTAGGGGGACATAGCAATCAGCCCCAGCATTTT. Protein product: CASSLGGHSNQPQHF.